The present TCR beta chain was sequenced within a study of CD8 T cells in Susac syndrome. Study details: Clinical remission applied to 8 or 9 sequenced Susac syndrome patients, and more than five had active disease. There were Susac syndrome patients who were therapy-naive at blood draw, others on corticosteroids, and others on intravenous immunoglobulin alone.

There are 14 residues in the CDR3. Per the germline V gene, CDR1 is SQVTM and CDR2 is ANQGSEA. V was pared by 1 base and J by 15 bases, with 15 bases of the junction left unmatched. Random hexamers were used to reverse transcribe about 0.5 to 1 ug of RNA. The authors amplified TCR beta CDR3 across 54 Vbeta and 13 Jbeta using immunoSEQ multiplex PCR. Using its own MiXCR run on the immunoSEQ multiplex PCR reads, TCRdb lists one record per CDR3 protein. The sample shows 95,000 to 150,000 distinct CDR3 sequences, roughly 95% of them seen only once. This clonotype originated in a human donor with Susac syndrome. The sequenced sample consisted of CD4+ T cells from PBMCs. This chain connects TRBV29-1 to TRBJ2-1, with 7 positions matching TRBD2. For the CDR3, the DNA is TGCAGCGTTGAAGGCCTAGCGGCCTCCCTAAAGGGGTTCTTC. It specifies CSVEGLAASLKGFF.